The 26 T cell receptor beta chains given below trace back to one sample, sequenced in a study of Ad26.COV2.S vaccination and SARS-CoV-2 variants. Treatment in this sample: 15 to 20 received Ad26.COV2.S at low or high dose, single or two shots; 5 received placebo; per-sample allocation not given. Repertoires come from day 63 after the first vaccine or placebo injection. This table comes from immunoSEQ multiplex PCR, and its TCRdb copy is limited to in-frame clones, with some not included. Of about 320,000 clones listed, 90% are singletons. The sample in question was peripheral blood, obtained in a trial of Ad26.COV2.S vaccine versus placebo. Source of these receptors: a person aged 18 to 65 who received the Ad26.COV2.S COVID-19 vaccine or a placebo.

The gene calls are TRBV3-1 (or the pseudogene TRBV3-2) and TRBJ1-1; D possibly corresponds to TRBD1 (5 bases). V lost 5 bases to trimming and J lost 0 bases, with 16 bases between them. The CDR3 has 16 amino acids. Per the germline V gene, CDR1 is LGHDT and CDR2 is YNNKEL (reference sequence). The CDR3 is CASSGGAAIVNTEAFF. Written as DNA, the CDR3 is TGTGCCAGCAGCGGGGGTGCTGCGATTGTGAACACTGAAGCTTTCTTT.

This clone was detected only a few times. The gene calls are TRBV11-2 and TRBJ1-3, with D uncertain. CDR1 is SGHAT, CDR2 FQNNGV, per germline. The V and J ends lost 5 bases and 3 bases respectively, with 5 bases between them. This CDR3 has 12 residues. The CDR3 DNA follows: TGTGCCAGCAGCCCATTTGGAAACACCATATATTTT. Translated, it gives CASSPFGNTIYF. Variable domain in full (rest from reference TRBV11-2 and TRBJ1-3): EAGVAQSPRYKIIEKRQSVAFWCNPISGHATLYWYQQILGQGPKLLIQFQNNGVVDDSQLPKDRFSAERLKGVDSTLKIQPAKLEDSAVYLCASSPFGNTIYFGEGSWLTVV.

This sequence joins TRBV30 and TRBJ2-7, with D unclear. Trimming shortened V by 8 bases and J by 0 bases, and 20 bases separated the two germline ends. The CDR3 consists of 15 residues. Germline V lookup: CDR1 GTSNPN, CDR2 SVGIG (reference sequence). The CDR3 here is CAGSLHSLSSYEQYV. DNA for the CDR3: TGTGCCGGGTCACTTCACTCCCTGAGCTCCTACGAGCAGTACGTC.

This chain connects TRBV9 to TRBJ2-1; TRBD2 might be the D (6 bases). The germline CDR1 and CDR2 sequences are SGDLS and YYNGEE. This CDR3 spans 13 amino acids. V was cut by 1 base and J by 10 bases, with 12 bases left in between. The CDR3: CASSVKGSGEQFF. For the CDR3, the DNA is TGTGCCAGCAGCGTAAAAGGTAGCGGCGAGCAGTTCTTC.

V is TRBV7-6 and J is TRBJ1-4; D is uncertain. Trimming removed 4 bases at V and 3 bases at J, with 9 bases between. CDR1 SGHVS and CDR2 FNYEAQ come from the germline V gene. The CDR3 consists of 14 residues. CDR3 residues: CASSSGPANEKLFF. CDR3 nucleotides: TGTGCCAGCAGCTCCGGGCCGGCTAATGAAAAACTGTTTTTT.

This clone was detected only once. The rearrangement links TRBV5-1 to TRBJ2-3; D is tentatively TRBD1 or TRBD2 (6 bases each). Germline V CDR1 and CDR2: SGHRS, YFSETQ. Trimming removed 0 bases from V and 5 bases from J, with 10 bases in between. The CDR3 is 14 residues long. As DNA, the CDR3 is TGCGCCAGCAGCTTGGCTGGGGGGCGAGATACGCAGTATTTT. Translated: CASSLAGGRDTQYF. The variable domain in full, with the rest retrieved from reference TRBV5-1 and TRBJ2-3, is KAGVTQTPRYLIKTRGQQVTLSCSPISGHRSVSWYQQTPGQGLQFLFEYFSETQRNKGNFPGRFSGRQFSNSRSEMNVSTLELGDSALYLCASSLAGGRDTQYFGPGTRLTVL.

This chain links TRBV4-2 with TRBJ2-7; 8 bases map to TRBD2. The trim removed 5 bases at V and 8 bases at J, leaving 20 bases unmatched. The germline V gene encodes CDR1 LGHNA and CDR2 YNFKEQ. CDR3 length: 17 residues. In nucleotides, the CDR3 is TGTGCCAGCAGCTCGAACCAAGGACTAGCAGGGGAGGAAAAGCAGTACGTC. As protein: CASSSNQGLAGEEKQYV.

The genes are TRBV2 and TRBJ2-3; possible D gene TRBD2, 6 bases. CDR3 length: 14 residues. V was trimmed by 7 bases and J by 2 bases, leaving 13 bases between them. Germline values: CDR1 SNHLY, CDR2 FYNNEI. The CDR3 DNA sequence: TGTGCCAGCACATGGGCGGGATTCACAGATACGCAGTATTTT. Encoded protein: CASTWAGFTDTQYF.

This chain uses TRBV19 with TRBJ1-1; D is uncertain. V was clipped by 7 bases and J by 1 base, with 16 bases between them. Germline V gene data show CDR1 as LNHDA and CDR2 as SQIVND (reference sequence). The CDR3 extends over 15 amino acids. The CDR3 DNA sequence: TGTGCCAGTACACCCGGGCGGCAGCCGAACACTGAAGCTTTCTTT. Residues: CASTPGRQPNTEAFF.

The rearrangement joins TRBV6-5 to TRBJ1-6, with unresolved D. V lost 9 bases, J lost 0 bases, and 9 bases lay in between. The CDR3 sequence is 14 residues long. Germline-derived CDR1 and CDR2 are MNHEY and SVGAGI. The CDR3 bases are TGTGCCAGTTATCCTAGCTCCTATAATTCACCCCTCCACTTT. Translating it yields CASYPSSYNSPLHF.

The gene calls are TRBV28 and TRBJ1-1, with no clear D. The V end was cut by 6 bases, the J end by 8 bases, with 16 bases between. Germline V gives CDR1 MDHEN, CDR2 SYDVKM. CDR3 length: 13 amino acids. This CDR3 is CASSSSMGPEAFF. CDR3 nucleotides: TGTGCCAGCAGCTCATCTATGGGCCCAGAAGCTTTCTTT.

The V call is TRBV15, the J call TRBJ2-2; D unclear. Trimming removed 0 bases from V and 6 bases from J, with 11 bases in between. Germline CDR1 reads LNHNV; CDR2 reads YYDKDF (reference sequence). The CDR3 is 15 residues long. The CDR3 spells CATSRDYPGPGELFF. DNA of the CDR3: TGTGCCACCAGCAGAGATTATCCAGGCCCCGGGGAGCTGTTTTTT.

V is TRBV5-6 and J is TRBJ2-1; D gene uncertain. Germline-derived CDR1 and CDR2 are SGHDT and YYEEEE. The V and J ends lost 4 bases and 0 bases respectively, with 14 bases between them. This CDR3 region has 16 residues. The CDR3 spells CASSEKDEPSYNEQFF. The CDR3 nucleotides read TGTGCCAGCAGCGAAAAAGACGAACCCTCCTACAATGAGCAGTTCTTC.

V is TRBV27 and J is TRBJ1-5; tentative D call: TRBD1 (5 bases). The CDR3 is 13 amino acids. Germline values: CDR1 MNHEY, CDR2 SMNVEV (reference sequence). Trimming took off 4 bases at V and 5 bases at J, with 9 bases between the two ends. DNA of the CDR3: TGTGCCAGCAGTTCCTGGGGGGATCAGCCCCAGCATTTT. Protein sequence: CASSSWGDQPQHF.

The J gene is TRBJ2-5, the V gene TRBV24-1; the D gene is possibly TRBD2 (5 bases). Germline lookup yields CDR1 KGHDR and CDR2 SFDVKD. Trimming took off 6 bases at V and 2 bases at J, with 9 bases between the two ends. This CDR3 has 13 residues. The DNA for the CDR3 is TGTGCCACCAGTTTTCGGGATCAAGAGACCCAGTACTTC. Translated, it gives CATSFRDQETQYF.

The chain employs TRBV11-2 and TRBJ1-1, with TRBD1 matching 9 bases. J was trimmed by 6 bases and V by 0 bases; bases with no gene match: 11. Per germline, CDR1 SGHAT and CDR2 FQNNGV. The CDR3 has 17 residues. Here the CDR3 DNA reads TGTGCCAGCAGCTTAGATATATTCGGGACAGGGACTGCTGAAGCTTTCTTT. Translating gives CASSLDIFGTGTAEAFF.

This chain links TRBV2 with TRBJ1-1; D might be TRBD1 (5 bases). V dropped 1 base and J dropped 1 base, with 13 bases sitting between them. CDR3 length: 16 amino acids. Germline V gives CDR1 SNHLY, CDR2 FYNNEI. As DNA, the CDR3 is TGTGCCAGCAGTGAAGGGGGCGTCGTCTGGAACACTGAAGCTTTCTTT. Translation: CASSEGGVVWNTEAFF.

The rearrangement uses TRBV19 and TRBJ1-1, with D hard to call. Trimming stripped 5 bases from V and 0 bases from J, with 19 bases between. There are 17 residues in the CDR3. Germline CDR1 is LNHDA and CDR2 is SQIVND (reference sequence). The CDR3 sequence is CASSSGLTAFLNTEAFF. The CDR3 DNA is TGTGCCAGTAGTTCGGGCCTTACTGCGTTTCTGAACACTGAAGCTTTCTTT.

The chain combines TRBV5-1 with TRBJ2-5, with a tentative D call TRBD2 (5 bases). Per the germline V gene, CDR1 is SGHRS and CDR2 is YFSETQ. V lost 0 bases and J lost 2, with 14 bases in between. This CDR3 spans 16 amino acids. CDR3 in DNA: TGCGCCAGCAGCTTGGAACCGAGGCGGGCACAAGAGACCCAGTACTTC. Its translation is CASSLEPRRAQETQYF.

The chain links TRBV9 to TRBJ2-1, with no clear D. Germline V CDR1 and CDR2: SGDLS, YYNGEE. The CDR3 runs to 16 residues. V lost 4 bases to trimming and J lost 1 base, with 15 bases between them. The CDR3 sequence is CASSLLERMSYNEQFF. The DNA of the CDR3 is TGTGCCAGCAGCCTTCTGGAGCGTATGTCCTACAATGAGCAGTTCTTC.

The chain combines TRBV19 with TRBJ1-3; no clear D. V lost 7 bases and J lost 0, with 10 bases in between. The CDR3 extends over 14 amino acids. CDR1 and CDR2 from the germline V gene are LNHDA and SQIVND (reference sequence). CDR3 residues: CASIKMSSGNTIYF. The CDR3 region has the DNA TGTGCCAGTATCAAAATGAGCTCTGGAAACACCATATATTTT.

V is TRBV10-1 and J is TRBJ1-6; D is ambiguous. Trimming shortened V by 3 bases and J by 4 bases, and 22 bases separated the two germline ends. The CDR3 consists of 19 residues. Germline V gene sequence: CDR1 WNHNN, CDR2 SYGVQD (reference sequence). CDR3 amino acids: CASSDPKKTRPYYNSPLHF. In nucleotides, the CDR3 is TGCGCCAGCAGTGATCCCAAAAAGACAAGGCCCTATTATAATTCACCCCTCCACTTT.

The chain recombines TRBV12-5 with TRBJ2-5; TRBD2 agrees at 12 bases. CDR1 and CDR2 (germline): LGHNT, FRNRAP. V lost 1 base and J lost 5; bases outside the gene matches: 8. There are 17 residues in the CDR3. Here the CDR3 DNA reads TGTGCTAGTGGTTTGGCCCGACTAGCGGGAGAGGGCGAGACCCAGTACTTC. This gives the protein CASGLARLAGEGETQYF.

The chain recombines TRBV7-9 with TRBJ2-3, with D tentatively TRBD2 (6 bases). CDR1 and CDR2 (germline): SEHNR, FQNEAQ (reference sequence). The CDR3 spans 14 residues. Trimming stripped 3 bases from V and 1 base from J, with 8 bases between. CDR3 nucleotides: TGTGCCAGCAGCTTGTTAGCGGGCACAGATACGCAGTATTTT. Its protein product is CASSLLAGTDTQYF.

The J gene is TRBJ1-1, the V gene TRBV7-3; D is perhaps TRBD1 (6 bases). The CDR3 is 14 residues long. V gave up 6 bases and J gave up 2 bases, with 13 bases separating them. CDR1 SGHTA and CDR2 FQGTGA come from the germline V gene. This CDR3 reads CASSPHRDNTEAFF. For the CDR3, the DNA is TGTGCCAGCAGTCCCCACAGGGATAACACTGAAGCTTTCTTT. The complete variable domain, with remaining parts taken from reference TRBV7-3 and TRBJ1-1, reads GAGVSQTPSNKVTEKGKYVELRCDPISGHTALYWYRQSLGQGPEFLIYFQGTGAADDSGLPNDRFFAVRPEGSVSTLKIQRTERGDSAVYLCASSPHRDNTEAFFGQGTRLTVV.

J is TRBJ2-5 and V is TRBV5-5; TRBD2 matches at 8 bases. CDR3 size: 14 residues. The trim removed 2 bases at V and 4 bases at J, leaving 4 bases unmatched. CDR1 is SGHKS and CDR2 is YYEKEE in the germline V gene (reference sequence). In nucleotides, the CDR3 is TGTGCCAGCAGCTTAGCGGGAGCGGGAGAGACCCAGTACTTC. Amino acids: CASSLAGAGETQYF. Using reference TRBV5-5 and TRBJ2-5 for the parts outside the CDR3, the full variable domain is DAGVTQSPTHLIKTRGQQVTLRCSPISGHKSVSWYQQVLGQGPQFIFQYYEKEERGRGNFPDRFSARQFPNYSSELNVNALLLGDSALYLCASSLAGAGETQYFGPGTRLLVL.